These T cell receptor beta chains were read from a single sample in a study of Ad26.COV2.S vaccination and SARS-CoV-2 variants. Profiled with immunoSEQ multiplex PCR; TCRdb holds only in-frame clones, not every one. The sample has hundreds of thousands of clones, 75% to 95% seen once. The material was peripheral blood, obtained in a trial of Ad26.COV2.S vaccine versus placebo. The receptors stem from a person aged 18-60 years who received the Ad26.COV2.S COVID-19 vaccine or a placebo. The CDR3 runs from the conserved cysteine through the conserved F or W. The D gene is left open where the match is weak. Only some rows state a clone size, as once, few, many or a class for expanded clones.

clone size	J gene	D gene	V gene	CDR3 protein	CDR3 DNA
once	TRBJ1-5	NA	TRBV27	CASSPGGSQPQHF	TGTGCCAGCAGTCCAGGAGGGAGTCAGCCCCAGCATTTT
NA	TRBJ2-4	NA	TRBV6-2/TRBV6-3	CASSPVKNIQYF	TGTGCCAGCAGCCCCGTGAAAAACATTCAGTACTTC
NA	TRBJ1-2	NA	TRBV10-3	CAIRPRQESYGYTF	TGTGCCATCAGACCCAGACAGGAATCCTATGGCTACACCTTC
NA	TRBJ2-1	TRBD1	TRBV6-6	CASSPPGTGEHNEQFF	TGTGCCAGCAGTCCCCCCGGGACAGGGGAACACAATGAGCAGTTCTTC
NA	TRBJ2-2	NA	TRBV6-5	CASSRPTGELFF	TGTGCCAGCAGTAGGCCCACCGGGGAGCTGTTTTTT
NA	TRBJ2-2	NA	TRBV18	CASSAPSTGELFF	TGTGCCAGCTCAGCGCCTAGCACCGGGGAGCTGTTTTTT
NA	TRBJ2-3	NA	TRBV18	CASSTSSGTDTQYF	TGTGCCAGCTCAACTTCGTCTGGCACAGATACGCAGTATTTT
NA	TRBJ2-5	TRBD2	TRBV10-3	CAIGRGLAGEETQYF	TGTGCCATAGGCCGGGGACTAGCGGGGGAAGAGACCCAGTACTTC
NA	TRBJ2-1	TRBD2	TRBV19	CASSPLAGANEQFF	TGTGCCAGTAGTCCCCTAGCGGGAGCGAATGAGCAGTTCTTC
NA	TRBJ1-6	TRBD1	TRBV6-2/TRBV6-3	CASSLGTGLYSPLHF	TGTGCCAGCAGCCTCGGGACAGGTCTATATTCACCCCTCCACTTT
once	TRBJ2-7	TRBD1	TRBV3-1/TRBV3-2	CASSQTDRGKQYF	TGTGCCAGCAGCCAAACCGACAGGGGAAAGCAGTACTTC
NA	TRBJ2-7	NA	TRBV20-1	CSARDIREQYF	TGCAGTGCTAGAGATATACGCGAGCAGTACTTC
once	TRBJ2-7	NA	TRBV23-1	CASSPGYSYEQYF	TGCGCCAGCAGTCCAGGTTACTCCTACGAGCAGTACTTC
NA	TRBJ2-7	TRBD1	TRBV6-1	CASSEGTGGSYEQYF	TGTGCCAGCAGTGAGGGGACAGGGGGCTCCTACGAGCAGTACTTC
NA	TRBJ1-2	NA	TRBV19	CASSIGGGYTF	TGTGCCAGTAGTATCGGTGGTGGCTACACCTTC
NA	TRBJ1-5	TRBD1	TRBV9	CASSPGTGGGSNQPQHF	TGTGCCAGCAGCCCAGGGACAGGGGGCGGTAGCAATCAGCCCCAGCATTTT
once	TRBJ2-7	TRBD2	TRBV5-4	CASSAPSGGTYEQYF	TGTGCCAGCAGCGCTCCTAGCGGGGGAACCTACGAGCAGTACTTC
NA	TRBJ2-3	NA	TRBV5-4	CASSLGRTDTQYF	TGTGCCAGCAGCTTGGGTCGCACAGATACGCAGTATTTT
once	TRBJ2-1	TRBD2	TRBV4-1	CASSQEGRAYNEQFF	TGCGCCAGCAGCCAAGAGGGGAGGGCGTACAATGAGCAGTTCTTC
NA	TRBJ2-7	NA	TRBV12-3/TRBV12-4	CASSFRGSDEQYF	TGTGCCAGCAGTTTCCGGGGGTCAGACGAGCAGTACTTC
NA	TRBJ2-7	NA	TRBV19	CASSVQQGYEQYF	TGTGCCAGTAGTGTTCAACAGGGCTACGAGCAGTACTTC
NA	TRBJ2-7	NA	TRBV6-2/TRBV6-3	CASSYSPAGRPYEQYF	TGTGCCAGCAGCTATTCCCCCGCGGGCAGACCCTACGAGCAGTACTTC
NA	TRBJ1-5	TRBD1	TRBV4-1	CASSREKGQVNQPQHF	TGCGCCAGCAGCCGTGAAAAGGGACAGGTCAATCAGCCCCAGCATTTT
NA	TRBJ1-5	NA	TRBV14	CASSQDRQPQHF	TGTGCCAGCAGCCAAGATAGGCAGCCCCAGCATTTT
NA	TRBJ2-2	NA	TRBV5-4	CASSQNTRNTGELFF	TGTGCCAGCAGCCAGAATACCAGAAACACCGGGGAGCTGTTTTTT
NA	TRBJ2-7	NA	TRBV18	CASSPPAGDEQYF	TGTGCCAGCTCACCACCTGCAGGGGACGAGCAGTACTTC
NA	TRBJ1-5	NA	TRBV27	CASSLTGNQPQHF	TGTGCCAGCAGTTTAACTGGCAATCAGCCCCAGCATTTT
NA	TRBJ2-1	NA	TRBV6-6	CASSYSIRRHNEQFF	TGTGCCAGCAGTTACTCAATCCGACGGCACAATGAGCAGTTCTTC
NA	TRBJ2-1	NA	TRBV7-9	CASSSDYFSYNEQFF	TGTGCCAGCAGCTCGGACTACTTCTCCTACAATGAGCAGTTCTTC
NA	TRBJ2-1	NA	TRBV3-1/TRBV3-2	CASSQEGSEQFF	TGTGCCAGCAGCCAAGAGGGATCTGAGCAGTTCTTC
NA	TRBJ1-6	NA	TRBV4-3	CASSQRQDSPLHF	TGCGCCAGCAGCCAGAGACAGGATTCACCCCTCCACTTT